The 9 T cell receptor beta chains presented below share a single source sample, sequenced in a study of shared clonotypes between healthy human individuals (dated by TCRdb to the early 2020s). Library creation used the immunoSEQ multiplex PCR assay. TCRdb provides this immuneACCESS table in a form limited to in-frame rearrangements. Some clones are lacking; in checked studies, under half of them reflect an unresolved V gene, and why the rest are absent is not known. In this sample the table shows some 2,500,000 clones, around 90% of which occur a single time. Approximately 0.39% of the sample rests with the top ten. The source material was naive CD4+ T cells from PBMCs. The sample's cell subset or site label is to be understood as: CD45RA+ positively selected. The receptor set was obtained from a man younger than 35 in good health. Some clones in this sample may be carry-over from other donors' samples.

The CDR3 nucleotides are TGCAGTGCCGGGAGGGCGGATAATGAGCAGTTCTTC. It codes for CSAGRADNEQFF. This rearrangement joins TRBV29-1 to TRBJ2-1, with 8 bases fitting TRBD2. Germline V lookup: CDR1 SQVTM, CDR2 ANQGSEA. This CDR3 contains 12 residues.

The chain uses TRBV4-1 and TRBJ2-6; D gene ambiguous. This CDR3 spans 18 amino acids. Deletions cut 0 bases from V and 2 bases from J, with 14 bases between. CDR1 and CDR2 (germline): MGHRA, YSYEKL. CDR3 DNA: TGCGCCAGCAGCCAAGAGATTCGTCCGGGCACTGGGGCCAACGTCCTGACTTTC. Protein: CASSQEIRPGTGANVLTF.

About this clone: Different DNA sequences within this sample yield the same CDR3. V and J are TRBV9 and TRBJ2-7; 8 bases are shared with TRBD1. This CDR3 comprises 14 residues. Germline trimming cut 4 bases from V and 2 bases from J; bases unmatched to any gene: 5. Germline CDR1 is SGDLS and CDR2 is YYNGEE. CDR3 nucleotides: TGTGCCAGCAGCCCAGGACAGGGAGCCTACGAGCAGTACTTC. It encodes CASSPGQGAYEQYF.

This clone was counted once. The V and J genes are TRBV9 and TRBJ2-5, with 14 nucleotides matching TRBD2. With 3 bases clipped from V and 3 bases from J, the junction kept 7 bases outside the gene matches. The CDR3 totals 17 residues. In germline, CDR1 is SGDLS, CDR2 YYNGEE. CDR3 in DNA: TGTGCCAGCAGCGGGACTAGCGGGAGGCCAGGGGAAGAGACCCAGTACTTC. Translation gives CASSGTSGRPGEETQYF.

V usage is TRBV27 and J usage is TRBJ2-7; 7 bases are shared with TRBD2. Per the germline V gene, CDR1 is MNHEY and CDR2 is SMNVEV (reference sequence). The CDR3 is 16 amino acids. The V segment lost 4 bases and the J segment 4 bases; nucleotides outside the gene matches: 13. CDR3: CASSSQNGEGAYEQYF. DNA of the CDR3: TGTGCCAGCAGTTCCCAAAACGGGGAGGGAGCGTACGAGCAGTACTTC.

The chain employs TRBV5-1 and TRBJ2-1, with a weak D call TRBD2 (6 bases). The germline V gene has CDR1 SGHRS and CDR2 YFSETQ. This CDR3 is 14 amino acids long. Between the trimmed V and J ends, which lost 4 bases and 10 bases, there was a span of 18 bases. Written as DNA, the CDR3 is TGCGCCAGCAGCGGACTACAAGGGGAAGGAGAGCAGTTCTTC. Translation: CASSGLQGEGEQFF.

This chain joins TRBV5-1 and TRBJ2-1; D is perhaps TRBD1 (5 bases). CDR1 and CDR2 (germline): SGHRS, YFSETQ. With 0 bases removed from V and 11 bases from J, the gap between germline ends came to 12 bases. The CDR3 runs 13 residues. The CDR3 bases are TGCGCCAGCAGCTTGGGACCCCTGGGGCAGCAGTTCTTC. This sequence encodes CASSLGPLGQQFF. Drawing the rest from reference TRBV5-1 and TRBJ2-1, the complete variable domain is KAGVTQTPRYLIKTRGQQVTLSCSPISGHRSVSWYQQTPGQGLQFLFEYFSETQRNKGNFPGRFSGRQFSNSRSEMNVSTLELGDSALYLCASSLGPLGQQFFGPGTRLTVL.

The chain employs TRBV6-5 and TRBJ2-7, with 8 bases fitting TRBD1. From germline, CDR1 is MNHEY and CDR2 SVGAGI. This CDR3 has 15 amino acids. V dropped 5 bases and J dropped 0; count of bases not matched to a gene: 6. CDR3 in amino acids: CASSPNRGSSYEQYF. CDR3 DNA: TGTGCCAGCAGTCCTAACAGGGGGAGCTCCTACGAGCAGTACTTC.

The chain employs TRBV4-2 and TRBJ2-2; D assignment may be TRBD1 or TRBD2 (5 bases each). Trimming took off 2 bases at V and 3 bases at J, with 13 bases between the two ends. Germline lookup yields CDR1 LGHNA and CDR2 YNFKEQ. This CDR3 region has 16 residues. This chain's CDR3 is CASSQRGSGDTGELFF. The CDR3 region has the DNA TGTGCCAGCAGCCAAAGGGGCAGCGGAGACACCGGGGAGCTGTTTTTT.